Presented here are 20 T cell receptor beta chains from one specimen sequenced in a study of blood T cell repertoires in COVID-19. Some clones are missing from TCRdb's copy, which holds only in-frame ones; the method was immunoSEQ multiplex PCR. The table has more than 300,000 clones, 90% seen once. Source material: PBMCs or T cells enriched from blood (not recorded which). The receptors derive from a woman aged 25 to 39 who had been exposed to COVID-19.

V and J are TRBV7-2 and TRBJ2-7; TRBD2 agrees at 10 bases. The V segment lost 5 bases and the J segment 4 bases; nucleotides outside the gene matches: 14. The CDR3 sequence is 17 residues long. Germline V gives CDR1 SGHTA, CDR2 FQGNSA. CDR3 nucleotides: TGTGCCAGCAGCCCCGAGGGAAGCGGGGGGGCCTTTTACGAGCAGTACTTC. This sequence encodes CASSPEGSGGAFYEQYF.

The chain combines TRBV4-1 with TRBJ2-7, with D perhaps matching TRBD1 (6 bases). This CDR3 has 15 residues. Germline V gives CDR1 MGHRA, CDR2 YSYEKL. Trimming cost V 0 bases and J 2 bases, with 11 bases left between them. The CDR3 reads CASSQDRGYTYEQYF. For the CDR3, the DNA is TGCGCCAGCAGCCAAGATAGGGGGTACACCTACGAGCAGTACTTC.

About this clone: This sample also contains other DNA sequences that code for the same CDR3. The rearrangement joins TRBV19 to TRBJ2-7; the D is unclear. The CDR3 sequence is 13 residues long. Germline CDR1 is LNHDA and CDR2 is SQIVND (reference sequence). Trimming took 3 bases from V and 0 from J, leaving 6 bases between them. In DNA, the CDR3 is TGTGCCAGTAGTATCGGGTCCTCCTACGAGCAGTACTTC. Translation: CASSIGSSYEQYF.

The J gene is TRBJ1-3, the V gene TRBV20-1; D not certain. Trimming took off 5 bases at V and 2 bases at J, with 4 bases between the two ends. The germline CDR1 and CDR2 sequences are DFQATT and SNEGSKA (reference sequence). The CDR3 has 11 residues. CDR3 amino acids: CSAPTGNTIYF. CDR3 coding DNA: TGCAGTGCTCCAACTGGAAACACCATATATTTT.

The CDR3 bases are TGTGCCAGCAGCTTAGAAGTATGGGCAGGCTCCTATGGCTACACCTTC. Amino acids: CASSLEVWAGSYGYTF. The rearrangement links TRBV7-2 to TRBJ1-2, with unresolved D. The V gene's germline CDR1 is SGHTA and CDR2 FQGNSA. The CDR3 is made up of 16 amino acids. Trimming took off 1 base at V and 4 bases at J, with 16 bases between the two ends.

The V gene is TRBV19, the J gene TRBJ1-6; 9 nucleotides match TRBD1. This CDR3 has 16 amino acids. CDR1 is LNHDA, CDR2 SQIVND, per germline (reference sequence). V lost 4 bases to trimming and J lost 9 bases; unmatched junction nucleotides: 10. For the CDR3, the DNA is TGTGCCAGTAGTACGTACGGGACAGGGAACTTTTCACCCCTCCACTTT. It codes for CASSTYGTGNFSPLHF.

V usage is TRBV7-2 and J usage is TRBJ2-3; 9 bases are shared with TRBD2. This CDR3 is 15 amino acids long. From germline, CDR1 is SGHTA and CDR2 FQGNSA. With 5 bases clipped from V and 3 bases from J, the junction kept 6 bases outside the gene matches. The chain's CDR3 is CASSRGGAGTDTQYF. DNA of the CDR3: TGTGCCAGCAGCCGCGGGGGGGCCGGGACAGATACGCAGTATTTT.

This rearrangement joins TRBV15 to TRBJ1-5; TRBD1 matches at 11 bases. The V gene's germline CDR1 is LNHNV and CDR2 YYDKDF (reference sequence). J lost 8 bases, V lost 1 base, and 10 bases had no gene match. The length of the CDR3 is 17 residues. CDR3 protein: CATSRGWGQGVIEPQHF. The CDR3 DNA is TGTGCCACCAGCAGAGGCTGGGGACAGGGGGTTATTGAGCCCCAGCATTTT.

In this sample, this clone turned up a few times. The chain is built from TRBV15 and TRBJ2-7; 11 nucleotides agree with TRBD1. The length of the CDR3 is 17 residues. Per the germline V gene, CDR1 is LNHNV and CDR2 is YYDKDF (reference sequence). V lost 0 bases and J lost 3; bases outside the gene matches: 7. CDR3 nucleotides: TGTGCCACCAGCAGAGAAGTTGGGGACAGGGGGATCTACGAGCAGTACTTC. Its protein product is CATSREVGDRGIYEQYF.

The rearrangement links TRBV2 to TRBJ1-1; D call uncertain. Germline V CDR1 and CDR2: SNHLY, FYNNEI. The CDR3 contains 13 residues. With 8 bases removed from V and 5 bases from J, the gap between germline ends came to 15 bases. CDR3 in amino acids: CASHGELVTEAFF. The CDR3 region has the DNA TGTGCCAGCCACGGGGAACTGGTTACTGAAGCTTTCTTT.

This clone was found a few times. This chain uses TRBV7-2 with TRBJ1-5; 7 nucleotides match TRBD1. The V gene end was trimmed by 5 bases and the J gene end by 3 bases; junction bases not matched to a gene: 7. This CDR3 contains 15 residues. The germline V gene encodes CDR1 SGHTA and CDR2 FQGNSA. CDR3 residues: CASSLRQGYNQPQHF. As DNA, the CDR3 is TGTGCCAGCAGCCTCCGACAGGGATACAATCAGCCCCAGCATTTT.

The rearrangement links TRBV24-1 to TRBJ2-5; 8 nucleotides align to TRBD1. Germline-derived CDR1 and CDR2 are KGHDR and SFDVKD. V dropped 1 base and J dropped 5; count of bases not matched to a gene: 8. This CDR3 region has 16 residues. DNA of the CDR3: TGTGCCACCAGTGATTTCGGCCAGGGGGCATGGGAGACCCAGTACTTC. It translates to CATSDFGQGAWETQYF.

This chain links TRBV25-1 with TRBJ1-2; 7 bases agree with TRBD1. The CDR3 extends over 14 amino acids. The germline V gene encodes CDR1 MGHDK and CDR2 SYGVNS. The V and J ends lost 0 bases and 4 bases, in that order; junction bases with no gene match: 2. CDR3: CASSEYGTAYGYTF. The CDR3 region has the DNA TGTGCCAGCAGTGAATATGGGACAGCCTATGGCTACACCTTC.

The chain employs TRBV6-4 and TRBJ1-2; D gene unclear. Looked up from germline, CDR1 is MRHNA and CDR2 is SNTAGT. V gave up 8 bases and J gave up 5 bases, with 9 bases separating them. The CDR3 covers 11 residues. CDR3 DNA sequence: TGTGCCAGCCGCGGGATATATGGCTACACCTTC. Protein product: CASRGIYGYTF.

The gene calls are TRBV7-9 and TRBJ1-5; the D gene is possibly TRBD1 (6 bases). V was pared by 5 bases and J by 3 bases, with 20 bases between. CDR3 length: 17 amino acids. The germline V gene encodes CDR1 SEHNR and CDR2 FQNEAQ (reference sequence). CDR3 loop: CASSHPPGRGDNQPQHF. The CDR3 DNA follows: TGTGCCAGCAGCCACCCCCCGGGCAGGGGAGACAATCAGCCCCAGCATTTT.

The gene calls are TRBV11-2 and TRBJ1-6; 7 nucleotides align to TRBD1. Germline V lookup: CDR1 SGHAT, CDR2 FQNNGV. Trimming at V came to 6 bases and at J to 5 bases, leaving 7 bases not matched to a gene. The CDR3 sequence is 15 residues long. This CDR3 is CASSKTGQNNSPLHF. The CDR3 coding sequence is TGTGCCAGCAGTAAAACGGGACAGAATAATTCACCCCTCCACTTT.

This chain uses TRBV5-1 with TRBJ1-2; D might be TRBD1 (5 bases). The V gene lost 4 bases and the J gene lost 0 bases, with 16 bases spanning the gap. Germline V gives CDR1 SGHRS, CDR2 YFSETQ. The CDR3 runs 16 residues. The CDR3 region has the DNA TGCGCCAGCAGCCCATCCGGGACTAGTCCTAACTATGGCTACACCTTC. Translated: CASSPSGTSPNYGYTF. The full variable domain, with the rest looked up from reference TRBV5-1 and TRBJ1-2, is KAGVTQTPRYLIKTRGQQVTLSCSPISGHRSVSWYQQTPGQGLQFLFEYFSETQRNKGNFPGRFSGRQFSNSRSEMNVSTLELGDSALYLCASSPSGTSPNYGYTFGSGTRLTVV.

The V call is TRBV2, the J call TRBJ1-4, with 7 bases identical to TRBD1. With 5 bases clipped from V and 7 bases from J, the junction kept 7 bases outside the gene matches. There are 14 residues in the CDR3. The germline V gene encodes CDR1 SNHLY and CDR2 FYNNEI. CDR3: CASSSDRVGEKLFF. The CDR3 region has the DNA TGTGCCAGCAGTAGCGACAGGGTGGGTGAAAAACTGTTTTTT.

About this clone: It is unclear where the CDR3 begins or ends on the DNA, so no DNA is shown, and the CDR3 is as TCRdb lists it. The V gene is TRBV6-2 or TRBV6-3, the J gene TRBJ1-5; the DNA was not compared with TRBD1, the D call given in the table. With termini counted, the CDR3 has 14 amino acids. The germline gives CDR1 MNHEY, CDR2 SVGEGT. The CDR3 loop is CASSSSRGHQPQHF.

The rearrangement links TRBV15 to TRBJ2-7; the match to TRBD1 covers 8 bases. This CDR3 has 16 residues. From germline, CDR1 is LNHNV and CDR2 YYDKDF (reference sequence). Trimming at V came to 4 bases and at J to 1 base, leaving 9 bases not matched to a gene. CDR3 sequence (DNA): TGTGCCACCAGCACCAAACGACAGGGGTTTTCCTACGAGCAGTACTTC. Its protein product is CATSTKRQGFSYEQYF.